The text below deals with one TCR beta chain. What antigen it recognizes has not been identified. At one boundary the junction diverges from the germline segment, which might be a read error. The CDR1 and CDR2 encoded by the germline V gene (reference sequence) are LGHDT and YNNKEL. The CDR3 sequence holds 18 residues, the cysteine and phenylalanine included. CDR3 DNA is the only sequence kept; it has 54 bases, read in frame from the first base. Collaborating institutions collected whole blood in K2EDTA tubes following their own protocols. For TCRbeta analysis, collaborator samples were shipped as frozen whole blood, as isolated PBMCs, or as DNA extracted from either sample type. The data belong to a study of blood T cell repertoires in COVID-19 (dated by TCRdb to 2020 to 2022). For the study in its entirety: Samples covering the acute and convalescent phases of COVID-19 were provided by collaborators in the United States, Italy and Spain. The prospective study material was composed of cDNA or gDNA derived from T cells, B-cell-depleted T cells, or PBMCs. The dataset comprised deeply sampled blood TCRbeta repertoires from subjects exposed to, actively infected with, or recovered from COVID-19. The repertoires were released in a freely available public database intended as a resource for research on the immune response to SARS-CoV-2. Samples were obtained from the ongoing ImmuneRACE study (first 160 participants) and from 1,254 subjects provided by 6 global collaborators. Nearly every sample came with metadata listing a de-identified subject ID, COVID-19 status, age in years and sex. Where available, HLA class I and class II types were taken from metadata supplied by the sample provider and were not determined by assay-based typing. The investigation overall reported the following: The amount of clinical and demographic metadata varied by source and participant and was provided uncurated.

TCRbeta CDR3 regions were amplified from genomic DNA by means of the immunoSEQ Assay, a bias-controlled multiplex PCR. The authors' analysis ran thus. The number of nucleated cells in each sample was estimated by amplification of reference gene primers within the assay. Sequence reads were collapsed and filtered to measure the absolute abundance of every unique TCRbeta CDR3 rearrangement. For each sample, productive Simpson clonality was calculated as the square root of Simpson's diversity index over productive rearrangements. Held by TCRdb, this immuneACCESS table contains in-frame sequences only and omits some clones. Under half of the omission traces to an unresolved V gene where checked; the cause of the rest is unknown. Clone size and the V and J calls come from that table; the DNA yielded D and trimming. Counted in this sample were 300,000 to 450,000 clones; 85% of them appeared once. The top ten hold under 4% of the sample.

Input material: peripheral blood. This sequence uses TRBV3-1 (or the pseudogene TRBV3-2) and TRBJ2-7, with 8 bases aligning to TRBD1. This clonotype originated in a woman between 18 and 29 years old with acute or convalescent COVID-19. The CDR3 protein is CASRQGQGGPLSSYEQYF. The DNA sequence is given as TGTGCCAGCAGACAAGGACAGGGAGGCCCCCTGAGCTCCTACGAGCAGTACTTC.